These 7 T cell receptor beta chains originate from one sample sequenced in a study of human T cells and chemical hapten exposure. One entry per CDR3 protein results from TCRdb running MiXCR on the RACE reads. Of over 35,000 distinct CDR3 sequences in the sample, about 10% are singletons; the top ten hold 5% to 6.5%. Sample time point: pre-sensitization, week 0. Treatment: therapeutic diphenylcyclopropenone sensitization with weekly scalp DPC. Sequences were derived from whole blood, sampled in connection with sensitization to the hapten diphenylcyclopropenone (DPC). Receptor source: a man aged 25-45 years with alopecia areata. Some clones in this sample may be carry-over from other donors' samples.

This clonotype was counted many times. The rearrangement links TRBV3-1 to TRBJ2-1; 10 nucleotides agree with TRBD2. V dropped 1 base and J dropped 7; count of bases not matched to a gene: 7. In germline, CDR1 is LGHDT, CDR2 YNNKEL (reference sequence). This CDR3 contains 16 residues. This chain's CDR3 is CASSQGLAGVLNEQFF. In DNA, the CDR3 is TGTGCCAGCAGCCAAGGCCTAGCGGGAGTATTGAATGAGCAGTTCTTC.

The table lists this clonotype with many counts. CDR3 in DNA: TGCAGTGCTAGGGTACAGGTTGCTGAGCAGTTCTTC. Encoded protein: CSARVQVAEQFF. The chain links TRBV20-1 to TRBJ2-1; D is possibly TRBD1 (5 bases). CDR1 is DFQATT and CDR2 is SNEGSKA in the germline V gene (reference sequence). CDR3 length: 12 amino acids. Deletions cut 3 bases from V and 9 bases from J, with 12 bases between.

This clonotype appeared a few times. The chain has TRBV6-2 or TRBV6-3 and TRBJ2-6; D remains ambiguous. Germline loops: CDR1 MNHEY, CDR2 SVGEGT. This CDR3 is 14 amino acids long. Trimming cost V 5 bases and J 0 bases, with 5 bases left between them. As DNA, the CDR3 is TGTGCCAGCAGTAGGGTCTCTGGGGCCAACGTCCTGACTTTC. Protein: CASSRVSGANVLTF.

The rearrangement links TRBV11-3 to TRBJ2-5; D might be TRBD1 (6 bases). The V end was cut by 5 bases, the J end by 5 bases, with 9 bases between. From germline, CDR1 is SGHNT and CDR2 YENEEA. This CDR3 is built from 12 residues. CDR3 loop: CASSQDSETQYF. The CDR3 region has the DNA TGTGCCAGCAGCCAGGACAGCGAGACCCAGTACTTC.

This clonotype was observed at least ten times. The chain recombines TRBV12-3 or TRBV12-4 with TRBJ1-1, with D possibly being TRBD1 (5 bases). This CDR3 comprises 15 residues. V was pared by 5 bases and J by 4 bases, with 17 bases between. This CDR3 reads CASSPYGGGPTEAFF. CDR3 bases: TGTGCCAGCAGTCCCTACGGGGGAGGGCCCACTGAAGCTTTCTTT.

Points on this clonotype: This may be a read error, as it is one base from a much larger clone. The CDR3 nucleotides are TGTGCCATCAGGGACAAAGTCTATTCACCCCTCCACTTT. It yields the protein CAIRDKVYSPLHF. V gene TRBV10-3 combines with J gene TRBJ1-6; D is possibly TRBD1 (5 bases). Germline CDR1 is ENHRY and CDR2 is SYGVKD. This CDR3 has 13 residues. Trimming took off 6 bases at V and 8 bases at J, with 11 bases between the two ends.

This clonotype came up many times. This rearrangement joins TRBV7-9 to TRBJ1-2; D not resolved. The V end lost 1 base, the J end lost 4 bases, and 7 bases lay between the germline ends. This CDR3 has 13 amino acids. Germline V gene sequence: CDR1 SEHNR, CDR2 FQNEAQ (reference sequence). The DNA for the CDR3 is TGTGCCAGCAGCTTAGACGGCGGCTATGGCTACACCTTC. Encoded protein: CASSLDGGYGYTF.